This T cell receptor beta chain was documented in a study of cytomegalovirus exposure and HLA in healthy donors. General study findings and limits: Some TCR beta chains (roughly 150 of them) were listed as cytomegalovirus-associated. Per published reports, the classifier diagnosed cytomegalovirus status with high specificity and sensitivity.

Participants comprised healthy donors of bone marrow. This PCR relied on a set of 60 Vbeta primers and 13 Jbeta primers. Profiling relied on immunoSEQ multiplex PCR, and the TCRdb table lists in-frame clones only, not all of them. The sample yields fewer than 200,000 clones, about 81% seen once. On this clone itself: What it binds is not known.

CDR1 is MNHEY, CDR2 SMNVEV, per germline (reference sequence). The CDR3 is 14 amino acids. After removal of 2 bases from V and 7 bases from J, the junction contained 5 bases not matched to a gene. The sequence derives from a woman under 30 in good health and CMV-seronegative. The chain carries TRBV27 and TRBJ1-5, with 7 bases aligning to TRBD1. Sequencing was carried out using PBMCs. The CDR3 DNA reads TGTGCCAGCAGTTTAGGAGGGGGCGGCCAGCCCCAGCATTTT. This codes for CASSLGGGGQPQHF.